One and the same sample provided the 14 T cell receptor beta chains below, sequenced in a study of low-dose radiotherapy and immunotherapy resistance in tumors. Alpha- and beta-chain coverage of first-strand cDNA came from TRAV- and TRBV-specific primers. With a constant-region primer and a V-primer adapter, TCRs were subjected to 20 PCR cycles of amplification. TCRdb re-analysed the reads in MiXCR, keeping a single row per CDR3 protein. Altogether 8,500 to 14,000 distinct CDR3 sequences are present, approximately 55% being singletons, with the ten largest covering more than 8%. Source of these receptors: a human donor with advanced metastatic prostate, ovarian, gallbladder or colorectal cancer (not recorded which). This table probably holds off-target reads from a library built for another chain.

The CDR3 DNA reads TGTGCCAGCAGCGTAGCTACCGGCCGGGCGCAGTACTTC. Protein: CASSVATGRAQYF. V is TRBV9 and J is TRBJ2-7; D not certain. Germline V CDR1 and CDR2: SGDLS, YYNGEE. This CDR3 has 13 amino acids. Trimming removed 0 bases at V and 9 bases at J, with 13 bases between.

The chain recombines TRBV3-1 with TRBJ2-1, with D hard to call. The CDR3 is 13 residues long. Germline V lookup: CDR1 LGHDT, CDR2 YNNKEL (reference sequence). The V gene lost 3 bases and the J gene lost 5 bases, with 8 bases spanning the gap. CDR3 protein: CASSQGYHNEQFF. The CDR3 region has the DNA TGTGCCAGCAGCCAGGGCTACCACAATGAGCAGTTCTTC.

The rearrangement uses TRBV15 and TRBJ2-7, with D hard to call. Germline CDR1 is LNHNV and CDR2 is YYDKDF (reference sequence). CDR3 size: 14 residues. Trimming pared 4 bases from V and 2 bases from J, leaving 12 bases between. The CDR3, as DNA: TGTGCCACCAGCAATGATAATGGCCCCTACGAGCAGTACTTC. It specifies CATSNDNGPYEQYF.

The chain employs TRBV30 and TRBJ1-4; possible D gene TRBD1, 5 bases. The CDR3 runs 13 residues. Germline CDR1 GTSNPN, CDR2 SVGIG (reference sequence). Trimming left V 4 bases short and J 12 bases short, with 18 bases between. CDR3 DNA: TGTGCCTGGATCTCTCAACCGGGACGTCAACTGTTTTTT. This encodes CAWISQPGRQLFF.

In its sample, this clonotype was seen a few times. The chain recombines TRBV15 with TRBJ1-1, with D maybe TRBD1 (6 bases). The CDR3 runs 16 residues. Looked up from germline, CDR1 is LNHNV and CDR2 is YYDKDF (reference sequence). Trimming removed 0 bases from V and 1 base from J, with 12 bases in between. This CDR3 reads CATSRDGKGGNTEAFF. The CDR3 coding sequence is TGTGCCACCAGCAGAGATGGGAAAGGGGGGAACACTGAAGCTTTCTTT.

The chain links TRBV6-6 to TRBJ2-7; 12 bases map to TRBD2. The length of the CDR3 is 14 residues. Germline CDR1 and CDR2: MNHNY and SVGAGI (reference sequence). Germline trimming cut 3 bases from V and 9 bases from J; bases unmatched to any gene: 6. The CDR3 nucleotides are TGTGCCAGCAGTTATCAGACTAGCGGGAGTTCGCAGTACTTC. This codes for CASSYQTSGSSQYF.

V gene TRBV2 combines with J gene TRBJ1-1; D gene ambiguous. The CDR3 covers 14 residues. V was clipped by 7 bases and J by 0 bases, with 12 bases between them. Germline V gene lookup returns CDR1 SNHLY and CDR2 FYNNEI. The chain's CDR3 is CASIPVTVNTEAFF. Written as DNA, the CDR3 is TGTGCCAGCATCCCTGTCACAGTGAACACTGAAGCTTTCTTT. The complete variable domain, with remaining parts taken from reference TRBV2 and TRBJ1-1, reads EPEVTQTPSHQVTQMGQEVILRCVPISNHLYFYWYRQILGQKVEFLVSFYNNEISEKSEIFDDQFSVERPDGSNFTLKIRSTKLEDSAMYFCASIPVTVNTEAFFGQGTRLTVV.

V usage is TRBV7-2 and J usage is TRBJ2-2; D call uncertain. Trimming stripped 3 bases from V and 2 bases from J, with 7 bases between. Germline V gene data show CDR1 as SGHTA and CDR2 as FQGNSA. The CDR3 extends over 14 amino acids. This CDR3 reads CASSFFSNTGELFF. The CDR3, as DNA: TGTGCCAGCAGCTTTTTTAGCAACACCGGGGAGCTGTTTTTT.

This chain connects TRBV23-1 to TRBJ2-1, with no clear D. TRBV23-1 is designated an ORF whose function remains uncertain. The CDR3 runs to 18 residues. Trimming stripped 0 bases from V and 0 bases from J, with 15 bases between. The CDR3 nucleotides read TGCGCCAGCAGTCAATCTGACGGCGACAAGAGCTCCTACAATGAGCAGTTCTTC. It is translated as CASSQSDGDKSSYNEQFF.

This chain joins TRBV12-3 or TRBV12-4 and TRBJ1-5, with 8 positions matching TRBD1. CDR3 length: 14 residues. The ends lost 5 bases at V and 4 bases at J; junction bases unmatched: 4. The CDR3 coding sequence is TGTGCCAGCAGTCGTCGACAGGGGAATCAGCCCCAGCATTTT. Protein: CASSRRQGNQPQHF.

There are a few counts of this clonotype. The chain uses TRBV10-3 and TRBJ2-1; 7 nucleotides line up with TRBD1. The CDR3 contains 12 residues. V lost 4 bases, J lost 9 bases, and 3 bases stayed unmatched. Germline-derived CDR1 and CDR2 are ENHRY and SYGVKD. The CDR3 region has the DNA TGTGCCATCAGTGGACAGGGACGTGAGCAGTTCTTC. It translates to CAISGQGREQFF.

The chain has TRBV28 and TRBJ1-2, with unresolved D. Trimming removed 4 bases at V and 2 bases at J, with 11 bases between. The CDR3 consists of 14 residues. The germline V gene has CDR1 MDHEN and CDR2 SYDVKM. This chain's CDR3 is CASSSPGINYGYTF. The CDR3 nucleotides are TGTGCCAGCAGTTCCCCCGGGATCAACTATGGCTACACCTTC.

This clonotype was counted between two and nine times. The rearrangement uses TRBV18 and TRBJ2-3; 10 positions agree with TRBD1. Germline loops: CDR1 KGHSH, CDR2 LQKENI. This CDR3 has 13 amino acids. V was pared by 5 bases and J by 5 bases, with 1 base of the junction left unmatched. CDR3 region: CASSDRGQDTQYF. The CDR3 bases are TGTGCCAGCTCAGACAGGGGGCAAGATACGCAGTATTTT.

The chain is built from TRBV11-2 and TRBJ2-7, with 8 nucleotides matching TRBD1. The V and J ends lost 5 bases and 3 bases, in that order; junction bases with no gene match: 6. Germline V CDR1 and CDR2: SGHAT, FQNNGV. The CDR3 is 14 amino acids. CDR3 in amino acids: CASSANRGDYEQYF. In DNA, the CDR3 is TGTGCCAGCAGCGCAAACAGGGGGGACTACGAGCAGTACTTC.